This T cell receptor (beta chain) was identified in a study of regulatory T cells in long-lasting Graves disease (dated by TCRdb to the early 2020s). Context from the whole study: Newly diagnosed Graves' disease patients had taken antithyroid drugs for less than 3 months. Peripheral blood TCR sequencing and RNA sequencing compared persistent Graves' disease patients with newly diagnosed Graves' disease patients. The study took place in China and was registered as a clinical trial. A total of around 35 samples underwent TCR sequencing, from about 13 patients with persistent Graves' disease and roughly 20 patients with newly diagnosed Graves' disease. On the study overall, not on this receptor specifically: Persistent patients shared more public clonotypes among themselves (2,741) than newly diagnosed patients did (about 1,000). Persistent disease showed preferential use of TRBV28, TRBJ1-2 and TRBJ2-5, whereas newly diagnosed disease favored TRBV20-1 and TRBJ2-1. Compared with newly diagnosed patients, patients with persistent Graves' disease had lower TCR Shannon entropy and fewer highly expanded clones, which suggests clonal expansion. As a limitation, the authors acknowledged that the small sample size may reduce accuracy. The study examined only peripheral blood because the primary lesion, thyroid tissue, could not be accessed. Sequencing and analysis were restricted to the TCR beta chain.

The sample's time point, from its label and the paper: newly diagnosed GD, antithyroid drugs for less than 3 months. RNA was extracted from PBMCs in TRIzol for both TCR sequencing and RNA sequencing. Graves' disease was diagnosed according to American Thyroid Association guidelines. The patients came from an endocrinology department in Xi'an, China. Each patient gave about 9.1 milliliters of peripheral blood, collected in an EDTA anticoagulant tube. Ficoll Paque Plus density gradient separation was used to isolate PBMCs, and no further T cell sorting was performed. An Agilent 2100 Bioanalyzer and agarose gel were used to assess RNA quality, and a NanoDrop 2000 was used to measure RNA concentration. This clonotype was detected ten times or more. Its recognized antigen is unknown. Base qualities are not recorded, but no much larger clone differs from it by a single base. Libraries came from multiplex PCR. The listed sequencing device is Illumina HiSeq 4000. To build TCR beta libraries, CDR3 regions were amplified by Arm-PCR using iRepertoire HTBI primers. PCR products were gel purified before sequencing. The study's own analysis went as follows. Across samples, roughly 60 TRBV and 13 to 15 TRBJ segments were identified and used for gene usage analysis of CDR3 amino acid clonotypes. COPE and FqMerger were used to merge the filtered high-quality paired reads into contigs. BLAST was used to align contigs to IMGT TRBV, TRBD and TRBJ reference genes, with CDR3 defined following IMGT. Any clonotype with a frequency above 0.1% was counted as a highly expanded clone. Shannon entropy served as the measure of repertoire diversity, while the Gini coefficient captured V-J evenness. A clonotype was considered public if more than one individual shared it. TCRdb took the public reads, trimmed them with fastp at Q25, ran MiXCR for clone calling and kept in-frame beta chains. Identical CDR3 protein sequences are pooled into one entry, listed with their most common genes and DNA. The V and J calls, along with clone size, are taken from TCRdb and not from the paper's own processing. The sample contains hundreds of thousands of distinct CDR3 sequences, 15% to 18% of them found a single time. 20% to 25% of the sample is in the top ten clones.

The germline V gene provides CDR1 SGDLS and CDR2 YYNGEE. The cysteine opens and the phenylalanine closes a CDR3 of 14 amino acids. Only the CDR3 part of the read is kept: 42 bases, read in frame from the first base. V loses 3 bases at its end and J loses 3 bases; junction bases beyond the gene matches: 4. Recombination joined TRBV9 with TRBJ2-7; TRBD1 matches 9 bases in the middle. The sequencing here drew on peripheral blood mononuclear cells (PBMCs), taken at new diagnosis, from a patient treated with antithyroid drugs. This clonotype originated in a female donor with Graves disease. The nucleotides are TGTGCCAGCAGCGACCGGGACAGGGACTACGAGCAGTACTTC. Translated, this gives CASSDRDRDYEQYF.